This TCR beta chain stems from a study of shared clonotypes between healthy human individuals. Replicate sorted-subset PCRs were loaded with around 0.2 ug DNA, 25,000 to 30,000 T cell genomes. Repertoires were generated with immunoSEQ multiplex PCR, while TCRdb's copy carries only in-frame clones and drops some. The sample shows roughly 2.5 million clones, roughly nine tenths of them seen only once. Trimming cost V 2 bases and J 1 base, with 6 bases left between them. This CDR3 contains 13 residues. Germline V gene data show CDR1 as SGHDT and CDR2 as YYEEEE. From CD4+ cells came CD45RA+ naive and CD45RA-negative memory subsets. Notes on this clone: The identical CDR3 is also encoded by other nucleotide sequences in the sample.

The rearrangement uses TRBV5-6 and TRBJ1-1, with unresolved D. This sequence was found in a man between 18 and 29 years old in good health. Sequencing input: naive CD4+ T cells sorted from blood. Indicated subset: CD45RA+ positively selected. CDR3 protein: CASSLVPNTEAFF. The CDR3 region has the DNA TGTGCCAGCAGCTTAGTGCCGAACACTGAAGCTTTCTTT. Together with reference TRBV5-6 and TRBJ1-1, the CDR3 gives the full variable domain: DAGVTQSPTHLIKTRGQQVTLRCSPKSGHDTVSWYQQALGQGPQFIFQYYEEEERQRGNFPDRFSGHQFPNYSSELNVNALLLGDSALYLCASSLVPNTEAFFGQGTRLTVV.